This TCR beta chain was sequenced during a study of cytotoxic CD8 clonotypes in ibrutinib-treated CLL. Background on the study: Treatment had run for a median about 11 months, range 6 to 36, when response samples were taken. Findings and caveats of the study: Against age-matched healthy donors, baseline clonality ran higher and tracked circulating CD8+ T-cell counts.

The method was immunoSEQ multiplex PCR; TCRdb's version includes in-frame clones alone and lacks a portion of them. The sample lists over 110,000 clones, 91% seen once, with roughly 10% in the top ten. Comments on this clone: Its antigen is still unknown.

V was pared by 3 bases and J by 5 bases, with 12 bases of the junction left unmatched. Germline V gene data show CDR1 as SGHTA and CDR2 as FQGTGA. This CDR3 is built from 17 residues. This chain connects TRBV7-3 to TRBJ2-2; 7 nucleotides agree with TRBD2. The TCR sequence derives from a human donor with chronic lymphocytic leukemia. The specimen comprised PBMCs, sampled after 12 months of ibrutinib treatment. The CDR3 region has the DNA TGTGCCAGCAGCTTTCTCCCGTGGGGACTACCAACCGGGGAGCTGTTTTTT. Its translation is CASSFLPWGLPTGELFF.